Shown below are 25 T cell receptor beta chains from a single sample sequenced in a study of identical twins. One entry per CDR3 protein results from TCRdb running MiXCR on the 5' RACE reads. The sample has a few hundred thousand distinct CDR3 sequences, 9% to 10% seen once; the top ten hold 2.5% to 3.5%. These data also featured in a second study, about yellow fever vaccine responses in identical twins.

Sequencing was done on a sample of PBMCs. The receptors derive from a woman under 30 in good health.

This clonotype was picked up a small number of times. This chain uses TRBV7-9 with TRBJ2-3, with 8 positions matching TRBD2. Losses at the gene ends were 4 bases for V and 9 bases for J; bases not matched to a gene: 9. This CDR3 contains 14 residues. Germline CDR1 and CDR2: SEHNR and FQNEAQ (reference sequence). DNA of the CDR3: TGTGCCAGCAGCTCAAGACTAGCGAGCCTAACGCAGTATTTT. Its translation is CASSSRLASLTQYF.

This chain links TRBV20-1 with TRBJ2-3; D is uncertain. The V gene lost 2 bases and the J gene lost 0 bases, with 9 bases spanning the gap. Germline V CDR1 and CDR2: DFQATT, SNEGSKA (reference sequence). The CDR3 spans 14 residues. The CDR3 bases are TGCAGTGCTAGAAAGGATACTAGCACAGATACGCAGTATTTT. Its protein product is CSARKDTSTDTQYF.

Many counts were recorded for this clonotype. The chain links TRBV4-2 to TRBJ2-1; TRBD1 aligns across 11 bases. The trim removed 5 bases at V and 9 bases at J, leaving 15 bases unmatched. Germline CDR1 LGHNA, CDR2 YNFKEQ. The CDR3 loop spans 17 amino acids. Here the CDR3 reads CASSARAGTGGWSEQFF. CDR3 coding DNA: TGTGCCAGCAGCGCCCGTGCTGGGACAGGGGGATGGAGTGAGCAGTTCTTC.

This clonotype appeared many times. The J gene is TRBJ1-1, the V gene TRBV7-9; tentatively, D is TRBD1 (6 bases). The V and J ends lost 5 bases and 3 bases respectively, with 19 bases between them. Germline CDR1 SEHNR, CDR2 FQNEAQ (reference sequence). The CDR3 covers 16 residues. Here the CDR3 reads CASSPRIDRWDTEAFF. In DNA, the CDR3 is TGTGCCAGCAGCCCCCGAATAGACAGGTGGGACACTGAAGCTTTCTTT.

This clonotype occurred many times. V usage is TRBV10-3 and J usage is TRBJ2-7; no clear D. Germline assignment: CDR1 ENHRY and CDR2 SYGVKD. The CDR3 is 15 amino acids. Trimming stripped 4 bases from V and 3 bases from J, with 16 bases between. The CDR3 nucleotides read TGTGCCATCAGTGGGTCCCCTGAGAGCCTCTACGAGCAGTACTTC. Residues: CAISGSPESLYEQYF.

The chain links TRBV2 to TRBJ2-6, with 7 bases fitting TRBD1. In germline, CDR1 is SNHLY, CDR2 FYNNEI. The CDR3 runs 18 residues. With 1 base clipped from V and 1 base from J, the junction kept 7 bases outside the gene matches. CDR3 sequence reads: CASSEVGQNLSGANVLTF. Here the CDR3 DNA reads TGTGCCAGCAGTGAAGTGGGACAGAACTTATCTGGGGCCAACGTCCTGACTTTC. The full variable domain, completed using reference TRBV2 and TRBJ2-6, is EPEVTQTPSHQVTQMGQEVILRCVPISNHLYFYWYRQILGQKVEFLVSFYNNEISEKSEIFDDQFSVERPDGSNFTLKIRSTKLEDSAMYFCASSEVGQNLSGANVLTFGAGSRLTVL.

At least ten counts were recorded for this clonotype. V usage is TRBV7-9 and J usage is TRBJ2-2; D call uncertain. Germline-derived CDR1 and CDR2 are SEHNR and FQNEAQ (reference sequence). V was pared by 3 bases and J by 5 bases, with 13 bases between. The CDR3 sequence is 15 residues long. As DNA, the CDR3 is TGTGCCAGCAGCTTCTCGCACGCCTCTACCGGGGAGCTGTTTTTT. It yields the protein CASSFSHASTGELFF.

This clonotype was counted only a few times. The chain couples TRBV30 to TRBJ1-2; D unclear. CDR1 is GTSNPN, CDR2 SVGIG, per germline (reference sequence). The CDR3 spans 15 residues. Trimming stripped 0 bases from V and 7 bases from J, with 18 bases between. CDR3 sequence reads: CAWSVQRGPMAGYTF. The CDR3 DNA reads TGTGCCTGGAGTGTACAAAGAGGACCGATGGCTGGCTACACCTTC.

This clonotype turned up a few times. V usage is TRBV12-3 or TRBV12-4 and J usage is TRBJ2-5, with D maybe TRBD2 (6 bases). This CDR3 spans 14 amino acids. Between the trimmed V and J ends, which lost 5 bases and 5 bases, there was a span of 15 bases. CDR3 in amino acids: CASSTRGARETQYF. CDR3 bases: TGTGCCAGCAGTACGCGGGGTGCGAGGGAGACCCAGTACTTC.

The chain couples TRBV20-1 to TRBJ2-3; D not resolved. The ends were cut back, 0 bases at V and 4 bases at J, with 11 bases in the middle. CDR1 and CDR2 (germline): DFQATT, SNEGSKA (reference sequence). The CDR3 consists of 14 residues. CDR3 sequence: CSAREPIRADTQYF. The CDR3 bases are TGCAGTGCTAGAGAACCCATTCGGGCAGATACGCAGTATTTT.

This clonotype appeared many times. The chain uses TRBV5-5 and TRBJ2-7; a possible D gene is TRBD1 (5 bases). From germline, CDR1 is SGHKS and CDR2 YYEKEE (reference sequence). Deletions cut 6 bases from V and 5 bases from J, with 15 bases between. This CDR3 is 13 amino acids long. DNA for the CDR3: TGTGCCAGCACGACCACAGACAGCCACGAGCAGTACTTC. It codes for CASTTTDSHEQYF.

This clonotype was recorded a few times. V and J are TRBV29-1 and TRBJ2-3; possibly TRBD2 for D (5 bases). The CDR3 has 16 residues. Per germline, CDR1 SQVTM and CDR2 ANQGSEA. Trimming took off 0 bases at V and 2 bases at J, with 15 bases between the two ends. DNA for the CDR3: TGCAGCGTTGAAGACGACGGGAAATTCAACACAGATACGCAGTATTTT. Protein: CSVEDDGKFNTDTQYF.

The rearrangement links TRBV20-1 to TRBJ2-7, with 10 bases that match TRBD1. This CDR3 spans 14 amino acids. Germline-derived CDR1 and CDR2 are DFQATT and SNEGSKA (reference sequence). After removal of 4 bases from V and 3 bases from J, the junction contained 6 bases not matched to a gene. The CDR3 here is CSATGQGGLYEQYF. CDR3 DNA: TGCAGTGCTACCGGACAGGGGGGCCTCTACGAGCAGTACTTC.

This clonotype was observed many times. This chain links TRBV5-1 with TRBJ2-7, with 9 bases fitting TRBD1. The V segment lost 0 bases and the J segment 4 bases; nucleotides outside the gene matches: 8. The CDR3 consists of 16 residues. CDR1 is SGHRS, CDR2 YFSETQ, per germline. The CDR3 sequence: CASSLGAQGAHYEQYF. CDR3 in DNA: TGCGCCAGCAGCTTGGGTGCACAGGGGGCGCATTACGAGCAGTACTTC. Complete variable domain (other parts from reference TRBV5-1 and TRBJ2-7): KAGVTQTPRYLIKTRGQQVTLSCSPISGHRSVSWYQQTPGQGLQFLFEYFSETQRNKGNFPGRFSGRQFSNSRSEMNVSTLELGDSALYLCASSLGAQGAHYEQYFGPGTRLTVT.

CDR3 in DNA: TGTGCCAGCAGCGTGACTAGCGGGGGCTCCTACGAGCAGTACTTC. Translating it yields CASSVTSGGSYEQYF. This rearrangement joins TRBV9 to TRBJ2-7, with 12 bases fitting TRBD2. This CDR3 is 15 amino acids long. V trimming: 2 bases; J trimming: 0 bases; junction bases outside the gene matches: 0. The germline gives CDR1 SGDLS, CDR2 YYNGEE.

This clonotype was seen more than once but under ten times. The rearrangement joins TRBV14 to TRBJ2-7; weak D call: TRBD2 (5 bases). Between the trimmed V and J ends, which lost 4 bases and 2 bases, there was a span of 15 bases. The length of the CDR3 is 15 residues. CDR1 is SGHDN and CDR2 is FVKESK in the germline V gene. The CDR3 bases are TGTGCCAGCAGCCCCCGCCTAGCTTATACCTACGAGCAGTACTTC. Translated: CASSPRLAYTYEQYF.

This clonotype was seen repeatedly, ten times or more. The chain links TRBV12-3 or TRBV12-4 to TRBJ2-7; 7 bases fit TRBD1. The V segment lost 7 bases and the J segment 6 bases; nucleotides outside the gene matches: 6. This CDR3 is built from 12 residues. This CDR3 is CASTPGQLEQYF. The CDR3 nucleotides read TGTGCCAGCACCCCGGGACAGCTCGAGCAGTACTTC.

The sample holds a few counts of this clonotype. The rearrangement uses TRBV6-1 and TRBJ1-4; D unresolved. The V gene lost 4 bases and the J gene lost 5 bases, with 5 bases spanning the gap. The germline CDR1 and CDR2 sequences are MNHNS and SASEGT. This CDR3 region has 12 residues. The DNA of the CDR3 is TGTGCCAGCAGTGTGAAGAATGAAAAACTGTTTTTT. Amino acids: CASSVKNEKLFF.

This clonotype was counted between two and nine times. The V call is TRBV24-1, the J call TRBJ2-3, with 8 bases lining up with TRBD1. Germline trimming cut 7 bases from V and 3 bases from J; bases unmatched to any gene: 2. CDR3 length: 13 residues. The germline CDR1 and CDR2 sequences are KGHDR and SFDVKD. The CDR3 bases are TGTGCCACCAGGGACAGGGTTACAGATACGCAGTATTTT. Translated: CATRDRVTDTQYF.

This clonotype was found many times. The V and J genes are TRBV7-9 and TRBJ2-5; unclear D gene. The germline V gene has CDR1 SEHNR and CDR2 FQNEAQ (reference sequence). This CDR3 contains 13 residues. Trimming pared 5 bases from V and 1 base from J, leaving 8 bases between. The CDR3 is CASSRMRQETQYF. The CDR3 coding sequence is TGTGCCAGCAGCCGGATGCGCCAAGAGACCCAGTACTTC.

Ten or more counts support this clonotype. This chain joins TRBV18 and TRBJ2-6; TRBD1 agrees at 7 bases. There are 17 residues in the CDR3. Per germline, CDR1 KGHSH and CDR2 LQKENI. J lost 0 bases, V lost 2 bases, and 4 bases had no gene match. The CDR3 DNA reads TGTGCCAGCTCACCAAGGGACAGTAGCTCTGGGGCCAACGTCCTGACTTTC. This gives the protein CASSPRDSSSGANVLTF.

This clonotype showed up many times. The V and J genes are TRBV6-2 or TRBV6-3 and TRBJ2-7, with a tentative D call TRBD1 (5 bases). Germline CDR1 reads MNHEY; CDR2 reads SVGEGT. This CDR3 contains 14 residues. Deletions cut 8 bases from V and 2 bases from J, with 16 bases between. The DNA for the CDR3 is TGTGCCAGCGACAAACAGGAAGGGGCCTACGAGCAGTACTTC. Amino acids: CASDKQEGAYEQYF.

This clonotype was found many times. One junction end disagrees with the germline gene, perhaps due to a read error. The CDR3 DNA reads as TGTGCCAGCAGTTTAGATCGTGAGACCCAGTACTTC. Amino acid sequence: CASSLDRETQYF. This chain uses TRBV11-2 with TRBJ2-5; unclear D gene. The germline gives CDR1 SGHAT, CDR2 FQNNGV. The length of the CDR3 is 12 residues.

The table lists this clonotype with a few counts. The chain is built from TRBV20-1 and TRBJ2-5; 7 bases agree with TRBD2. The CDR3 loop spans 13 amino acids. Germline CDR1 reads DFQATT; CDR2 reads SNEGSKA (reference sequence). With 6 bases clipped from V and 5 bases from J, the junction kept 9 bases outside the gene matches. The CDR3 is CSAGKGGDETQYF. DNA for the CDR3: TGCAGTGCAGGGAAGGGAGGGGATGAGACCCAGTACTTC.

This clonotype was seen a handful of times. The chain recombines TRBV15 with TRBJ1-4; no reliable D call. The CDR3 consists of 15 residues. Germline V gene data show CDR1 as LNHNV and CDR2 as YYDKDF (reference sequence). Trimming pared 1 base from V and 4 bases from J, leaving 10 bases between. The CDR3 sequence: CATSRGFALNEKLFF. CDR3 nucleotides: TGTGCCACCAGCAGAGGATTTGCCCTTAATGAAAAACTGTTTTTT.